Listed below are T cell receptor beta chains from one sample, sequenced in a study of neoadjuvant anti-PD-1 for oral cavity cancer. Clones were sequenced by immunoSEQ multiplex PCR, and TCRdb holds only the in-frame ones, with some missing. The sample yields 80,000 to 95,000 clones, approximately 80% seen once. This material consisted of PBMCs, taken before nivolumab (anti-PD-1) treatment. The receptors were gathered from a person aged 35 to 85 with oral cavity squamous cell carcinoma. Each CDR3 is given with its conserved first and last residue. A D gene is named only where the DNA matches it firmly. Clone size is stated in some rows and not others, as once, few, many or a class when expanded.

clone_size j_call d_call v_call cdr3_length cdr3_aa cdr3_nt
NA TRBJ2-2 NA TRBV11-3 15 CASSLGKKGTGELFF TGTGCCAGCAGCCTAGGGAAAAAGGGCACCGGGGAGCTGTTTTTT
NA TRBJ1-2 NA TRBV12-5 12 CASGFGGYGYTF TGTGCTAGTGGTTTTGGGGGCTATGGCTACACCTTC
NA TRBJ2-2 NA TRBV6-5 16 CASSYRGELITGELFF TGTGCCAGCAGTTACCGGGGCGAGCTGATTACCGGGGAGCTGTTTTTT
NA TRBJ1-5 NA TRBV19 15 CASSIGGYSNQPQHF TGTGCCAGTAGTATAGGAGGGTATAGCAATCAGCCCCAGCATTTT
NA TRBJ2-3 NA TRBV7-3 15 CASSLRGSTTDTQYF TGTGCCAGCAGCTTACGGGGTTCCACCACAGATACGCAGTATTTT
NA TRBJ2-7 TRBD1 TRBV10-2 14 CASSESQGAGEQYF TGCGCCAGCAGTGAGTCACAGGGGGCAGGGGAGCAGTACTTC
NA TRBJ2-3 NA TRBV18 15 CASSPRRAHSDTQYF TGTGCCAGCTCACCTAGACGGGCCCACTCGGATACGCAGTATTTT
NA TRBJ2-1 TRBD1 TRBV10-2 14 CASSRDRGYNEQFF TGCGCCAGCAGCAGGGACAGGGGCTACAATGAGCAGTTCTTC
NA TRBJ1-2 NA TRBV6-5 16 CASSYSIGSQGFGYTF TGTGCCAGCAGTTACTCGATCGGAAGCCAGGGGTTTGGCTACACCTTC
NA TRBJ2-1 NA TRBV14 18 CASSQERWRRGSYNEQFF TGTGCCAGCAGCCAAGAACGGTGGCGGCGAGGGTCCTACAATGAGCAGTTCTTC
NA TRBJ2-5 NA TRBV1 10 CTSSRETQYF TGCACCAGCAGCCGGGAGACCCAGTACTTC
NA TRBJ2-7 NA TRBV7-9 12 CASSMGFYEQYF TGTGCCAGCTCGATGGGCTTCTACGAGCAGTACTTC
once TRBJ2-7 NA TRBV7-2 11 CASSLDHEQYF TGTGCCAGCAGCTTAGACCACGAGCAGTACTTC
NA TRBJ1-1 TRBD1 TRBV10-3 14 CAISRTGPNTEAFF TGTGCCATCAGCCGGACAGGGCCCAACACTGAAGCTTTCTTT
NA TRBJ2-7 NA TRBV7-2 14 CASSPDVASYEQYF TGTGCCAGCAGCCCGGACGTCGCCTCCTACGAGCAGTACTTC
NA TRBJ1-1 NA TRBV6-5 13 CASSLRHNTEAFF TGTGCCAGCAGTCTTCGACATAACACTGAAGCTTTCTTT
NA TRBJ1-2 NA TRBV27 15 CASSSGSRSPHGYTF TGTGCCAGCAGTTCCGGATCCAGGTCACCCCATGGCTACACCTTC
NA TRBJ2-3 NA TRBV28 13 CASSSRERDTQYF TGTGCCAGCAGTTCCCGGGAAAGAGATACGCAGTATTTT
NA TRBJ1-1 NA TRBV6-6 15 CASSSPGGPGTEAFF TGTGCCAGCAGTTCCCCCGGGGGGCCGGGGACTGAAGCTTTCTTT
NA TRBJ2-7 TRBD1 TRBV19 15 CASSTPGQGVSEQYF TGTGCCAGTAGTACGCCGGGACAGGGGGTCTCCGAGCAGTACTTC
NA TRBJ1-1 NA TRBV5-1 13 CASSRGVDTEAFF TGCGCCAGCAGCAGGGGCGTGGACACTGAAGCTTTCTTT
once TRBJ2-3 TRBD2 TRBV10-2 17 CASSGRLAGERTDTQYF TGCGCCAGCAGTGGCAGACTAGCGGGAGAACGCACAGATACGCAGTATTTT
NA TRBJ2-5 TRBD2 TRBV27 18 CASSPIGVLAGVLETQYF TGTGCCAGCAGTCCAATTGGGGTTTTAGCGGGAGTTTTAGAGACCCAGTACTTC
NA TRBJ2-5 NA TRBV7-2 11 CASSSTETQYF TGTGCCAGCAGCTCGACGGAGACCCAGTACTTC
NA TRBJ2-1 NA TRBV6-1 15 CASTPGGTAYNEQFF TGTGCCAGCACCCCAGGCGGGACAGCCTACAATGAGCAGTTCTTC
few TRBJ2-7 NA TRBV10-1 14 CASSEGGPKYEQYF TGCGCCAGCAGTGAAGGGGGGCCTAAGTACGAGCAGTACTTC
NA TRBJ2-2 TRBD2 TRBV25-1 17 CASSDRLAVENTGELFF TGTGCCAGCAGTGACCGACTAGCGGTGGAAAACACCGGGGAGCTGTTTTTT
NA TRBJ1-2 NA TRBV2 16 CASSDSTPLANYGYTF TGTGCCAGCAGTGATTCTACGCCGTTAGCTAACTATGGCTACACCTTC
NA TRBJ2-2 NA TRBV6-5 13 CASSQGLTGELFF TGTGCCAGCAGTCAAGGGCTCACCGGGGAGCTGTTTTTT